This TCR beta chain emerged from a study of OX40 agonist ivuxolimab in advanced cancers. Study context: Age averaged around 60 years (range roughly 23 to 79), and just over 80% were male. The eligibility criteria allowed prior anti-PD-1, anti-PD-L1 or anti-CTLA-4 therapy, and around 38% had some.

In regard to this clone: What it binds is not known.

The CDR3 totals 15 residues. The V and J ends lost 5 bases and 2 bases respectively, with 16 bases between them. In germline, CDR1 is SGDLS, CDR2 YYNGEE. Study-level results: Partial responders at 0.1-3.0 mg/kg had among the lowest clonal expansion. Averaged across samples, CD8+ T cells carried more expanded clones than CD4+ did.

This table comes from immunoSEQ multiplex PCR, and its TCRdb copy is limited to in-frame clones, with some not included. This table holds about 91,000 clones, 65% to 90% found once. The rearrangement links TRBV9 to TRBJ2-5; tentative D call: TRBD1 (6 bases). Sequencing used CD4+ or CD8+ T cells sorted from blood, obtained in a trial of the OX40 agonist ivuxolimab. The sequence derives from an adult with an advanced solid tumor such as melanoma, head and neck, liver or kidney cancer. The CDR3 sequence: CASSPPGAIQETQYF. CDR3 nucleotides: TGTGCCAGCAGTCCTCCAGGGGCGATTCAAGAGACCCAGTACTTC.